Listed below are T cell receptor beta chains from one sample, sequenced in a study of beta chain features in type 1 diabetes. Assay used: immunoSEQ multiplex PCR; TCRdb lists only in-frame clones, some missing. The sample lists about 340,000 clones; 13% were seen once. Sequenced material: naive CD4+ T cells from blood. These receptors all stem from a young woman with type 1 diabetes. Each CDR3 is given with its conserved first and last residue. A D gene is named only where the DNA matches it firmly.

J gene	D gene	V gene	CDR3 protein
TRBJ1-1	-	TRBV29-1	CSVEAQGNTEAFF
TRBJ2-5	-	TRBV2	CASTYQRLEYF
TRBJ2-1	-	TRBV28	CASSLSGINEQFF
TRBJ1-1	-	TRBV25-1	CASSESGKTEAFF
TRBJ2-2	-	TRBV9	CASSASDTGELFF
TRBJ2-1	TRBD2	TRBV9	CASSPKGGASGDNEQFF
TRBJ2-5	-	TRBV2	CASSVVRHQETQYF
TRBJ1-2	-	TRBV27	CASSRRQDYGYTF
TRBJ1-1	-	TRBV18	CASSPAGNTEAFF
TRBJ2-1	-	TRBV5-6	CASSFSGNNEQFF
TRBJ2-1	TRBD2	TRBV14	CASSQGTSGNNEQFF
TRBJ2-1	TRBD2	TRBV4-1	CASSLTRLVAGGYNEQFF
TRBJ2-3	TRBD2	TRBV7-2	CASSLAGGAGGLDTQYF
TRBJ2-7	-	TRBV6-1	CASSEVLPYEQYF
TRBJ2-5	TRBD2	TRBV11-2	CASSLGLAGGAQYF
TRBJ1-1	-	TRBV29-1	CSVPRGGFNTEAFF
TRBJ2-1	TRBD2	TRBV19	CASSSGAGYNEQFF
TRBJ1-1	-	TRBV29-1	CSARHLMNTEAFF
TRBJ2-7	-	TRBV18	CASSPPGLDYEQYF
TRBJ1-1	TRBD1	TRBV7-2	CASSLGGQGNTEAFF
TRBJ1-5	TRBD1	TRBV30	CAWSVPPGQGWFSNQPQHF
TRBJ1-5	TRBD1	TRBV7-2	CASSSTGGNQPQHF
TRBJ2-1	-	TRBV5-1	CASSSAGSSYNEQFF
TRBJ1-2	TRBD1	TRBV28	CASHPRDRPNYGYTF
TRBJ1-2	-	TRBV6-6	CASSYSIGGRAGYTF
TRBJ1-4	-	TRBV30	CAWSRQPREKLFF
TRBJ2-2	TRBD2	TRBV6-1	CASSGLAGVTGELFF
TRBJ2-1	TRBD2	TRBV5-4	CASSKTSGYANEQFF
TRBJ1-4	-	TRBV7-2	CASSYFNEKLFF
TRBJ1-5	TRBD1	TRBV28	CASSRTGSQPQHF
TRBJ2-1	TRBD2	TRBV2	CASSRDYLWGQFF
TRBJ2-3	TRBD2	TRBV7-2	CASSSRFTSGRGTDTQYF
TRBJ1-1	TRBD1	TRBV5-1	CASSLEDRFYTEAFF
TRBJ2-1	-	TRBV7-9	CASSLRGGGSYNEQFF
TRBJ2-3	TRBD2	TRBV9	CASSSGLAGVGDTQYF
TRBJ2-5	TRBD2	TRBV30	CAWTGLAGVSETQYF
TRBJ2-5	-	TRBV7-8	CASSLGQQETQYF
TRBJ2-6	-	TRBV7-2	CASSPIWGVGANVLTF
TRBJ2-1	TRBD2	TRBV6-5	CASTPSGSREQFF
TRBJ1-1	-	TRBV6-6	CASSLRQANTEAFF
TRBJ1-2	TRBD1	TRBV29-1	CSVADRGTLDYTF
TRBJ1-1	-	TRBV4-1	CASSPPGAMNTEAFF
TRBJ2-1	TRBD1	TRBV4-1	CASSQDYRDSNPQFF
TRBJ2-3	TRBD1	TRBV5-1	CASSSGGETDTQYF
TRBJ2-5	-	TRBV9	CASSLRTSNGEETQYF
TRBJ2-6	-	TRBV7-9	CASSLGGLGANVLTF
TRBJ2-1	TRBD2	TRBV5-1	CASSSLAGADNEQFF
TRBJ2-3	-	TRBV18	CASSPFPGAGDTQYF
TRBJ2-5	-	TRBV5-1	CASSQTLAEQETQYF
TRBJ2-1	TRBD2	TRBV11-3	CASSLGVYSGHEQFF
TRBJ2-1	-	TRBV7-2	CASSLSTGRRDEQFF
TRBJ1-2	TRBD1	TRBV30	CAWSVGGGGSWGYTF
TRBJ2-4	-	TRBV18	CASSPPGIAKNIQYF
TRBJ2-7	TRBD1	TRBV11-2	CASSLARGPYEQYF